This note documents a single T cell receptor beta chain sequence. Antigen specificity is unknown. MiXCR was run by TCRdb on the reads, yielding one entry per CDR3 protein. Found here are 100,000 to 150,000 distinct CDR3 sequences, about 24% of them singletons; the top ten hold almost 35%. The CDR3 runs to 13 residues. V gave up 4 bases and J gave up 1 base, with 7 bases separating them. This sample is part of a study of T cell repertoires in cytomegalovirus infection. This sequence was found in a human donor in good health (CMV status not recorded). Some clones in this sample may be carry-over from other donors' samples. V usage is TRBV12-3 or TRBV12-4 and J usage is TRBJ2-5, with TRBD1 as a possible D gene (5 bases). Sequenced material: PBMCs, sequenced either directly or after in vitro stimulation (not recorded which). The CDR3 bases are TGTGCCAGCAGTTCCGACAGCCAAGAGACCCAGTACTTC. Its translation is CASSSDSQETQYF.